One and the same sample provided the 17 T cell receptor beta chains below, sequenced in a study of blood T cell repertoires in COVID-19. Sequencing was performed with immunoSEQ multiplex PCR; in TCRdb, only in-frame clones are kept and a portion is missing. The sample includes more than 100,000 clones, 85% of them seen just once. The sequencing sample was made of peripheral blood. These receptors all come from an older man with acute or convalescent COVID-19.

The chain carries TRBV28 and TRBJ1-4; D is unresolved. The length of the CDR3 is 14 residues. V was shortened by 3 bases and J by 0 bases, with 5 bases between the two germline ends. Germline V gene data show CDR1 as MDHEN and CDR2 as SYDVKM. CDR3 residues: CASSFPATNEKLFF. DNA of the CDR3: TGTGCCAGCAGTTTTCCAGCAACTAATGAAAAACTGTTTTTT.

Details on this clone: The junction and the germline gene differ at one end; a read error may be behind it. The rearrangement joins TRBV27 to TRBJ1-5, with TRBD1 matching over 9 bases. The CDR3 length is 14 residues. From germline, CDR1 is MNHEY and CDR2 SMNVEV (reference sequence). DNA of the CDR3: TGTGCCAGCAGGCCTACAGGGGGCAACCAGCCCCAGCATTTT. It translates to CASRPTGGNQPQHF.

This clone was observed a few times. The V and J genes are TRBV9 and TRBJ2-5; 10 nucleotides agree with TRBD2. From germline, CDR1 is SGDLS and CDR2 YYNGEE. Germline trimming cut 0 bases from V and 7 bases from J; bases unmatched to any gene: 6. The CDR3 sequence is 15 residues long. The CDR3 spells CASSVERTSGGTQYF. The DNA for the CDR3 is TGTGCCAGCAGCGTAGAGCGGACTAGCGGCGGGACCCAGTACTTC.

CDR3 residues: CSVPGQGLGYTF. The CDR3 DNA follows: TGCAGCGTTCCGGGACAGGGCCTCGGCTACACCTTC. The chain combines TRBV29-1 with TRBJ1-2; 9 nucleotides align to TRBD1. This CDR3 comprises 12 residues. Germline CDR1 SQVTM, CDR2 ANQGSEA. The V gene end was trimmed by 5 bases and the J gene end by 8 bases; junction bases not matched to a gene: 6.

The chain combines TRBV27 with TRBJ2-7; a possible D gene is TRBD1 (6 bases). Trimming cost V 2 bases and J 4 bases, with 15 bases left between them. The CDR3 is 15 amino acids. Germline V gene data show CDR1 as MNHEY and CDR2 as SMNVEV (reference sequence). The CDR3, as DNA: TGTGCCAGCAGTTTAGGTAGCCAGGGGAATTACGAGCAGTACTTC. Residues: CASSLGSQGNYEQYF.

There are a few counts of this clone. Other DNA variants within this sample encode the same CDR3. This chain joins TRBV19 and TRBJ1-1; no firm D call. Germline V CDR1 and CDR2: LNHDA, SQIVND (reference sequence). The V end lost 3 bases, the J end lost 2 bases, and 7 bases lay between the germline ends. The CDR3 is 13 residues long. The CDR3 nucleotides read TGTGCCAGTAGTATTAACAGCAACACTGAAGCTTTCTTT. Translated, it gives CASSINSNTEAFF.

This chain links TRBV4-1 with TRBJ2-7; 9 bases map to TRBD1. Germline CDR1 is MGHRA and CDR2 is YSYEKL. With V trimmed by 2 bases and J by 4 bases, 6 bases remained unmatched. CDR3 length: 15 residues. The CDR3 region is CASSQTGQGGYEQYF. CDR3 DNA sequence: TGCGCCAGCAGCCAAACGGGACAGGGAGGTTACGAGCAGTACTTC.

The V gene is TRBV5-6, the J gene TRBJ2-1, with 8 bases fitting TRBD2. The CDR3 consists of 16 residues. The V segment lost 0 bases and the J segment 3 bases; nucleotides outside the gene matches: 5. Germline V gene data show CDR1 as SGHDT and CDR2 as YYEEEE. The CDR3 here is CASSLGGAGVYNEQFF. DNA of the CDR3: TGTGCCAGCAGCTTGGGCGGAGCGGGGGTCTACAATGAGCAGTTCTTC.

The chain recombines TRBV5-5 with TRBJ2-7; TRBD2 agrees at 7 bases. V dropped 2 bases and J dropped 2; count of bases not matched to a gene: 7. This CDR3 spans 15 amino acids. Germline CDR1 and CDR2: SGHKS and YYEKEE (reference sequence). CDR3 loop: CASSFLAGGAYEQYF. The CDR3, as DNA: TGTGCCAGCAGCTTCTTAGCGGGCGGGGCCTACGAGCAGTACTTC.

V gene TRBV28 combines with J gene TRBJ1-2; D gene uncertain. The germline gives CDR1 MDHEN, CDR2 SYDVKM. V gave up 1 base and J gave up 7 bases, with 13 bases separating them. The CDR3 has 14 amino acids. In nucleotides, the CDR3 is TGTGCCAGCAGTTTATTTTCCCAGGCGGGTGGCTACACCTTC. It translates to CASSLFSQAGGYTF.

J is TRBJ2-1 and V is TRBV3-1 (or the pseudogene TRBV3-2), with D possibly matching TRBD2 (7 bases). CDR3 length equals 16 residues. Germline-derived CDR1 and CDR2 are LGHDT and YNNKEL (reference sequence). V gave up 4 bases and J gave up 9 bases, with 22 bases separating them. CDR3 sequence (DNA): TGTGCCAGCAGCCCCAGGACAGCCTCGGGGGGCGGTGAGCAGTTCTTC. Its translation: CASSPRTASGGGEQFF.

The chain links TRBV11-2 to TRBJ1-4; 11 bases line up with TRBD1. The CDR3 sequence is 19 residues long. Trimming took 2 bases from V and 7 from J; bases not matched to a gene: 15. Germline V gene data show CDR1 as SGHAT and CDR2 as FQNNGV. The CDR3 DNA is TGTGCCAGCAGCTTAATCCCGGGACAGGGGGGAGTCGTTAGTGAAAAACTGTTTTTT. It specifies CASSLIPGQGGVVSEKLFF.

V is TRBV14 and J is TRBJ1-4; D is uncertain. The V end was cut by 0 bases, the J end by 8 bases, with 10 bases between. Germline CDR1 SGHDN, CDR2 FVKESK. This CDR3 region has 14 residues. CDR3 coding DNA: TGTGCCAGCAGCCAAGATCGGGGTGTGGAAAAACTGTTTTTT. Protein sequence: CASSQDRGVEKLFF.

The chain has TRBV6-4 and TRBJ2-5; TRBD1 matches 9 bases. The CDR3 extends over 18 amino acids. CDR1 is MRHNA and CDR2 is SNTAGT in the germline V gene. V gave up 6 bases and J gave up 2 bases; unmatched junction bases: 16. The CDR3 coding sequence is TGTGCCAGCAGGGAACAGCAAGGGACAGGGCGGACGCAAGAGACCCAGTACTTC. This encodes CASREQQGTGRTQETQYF.

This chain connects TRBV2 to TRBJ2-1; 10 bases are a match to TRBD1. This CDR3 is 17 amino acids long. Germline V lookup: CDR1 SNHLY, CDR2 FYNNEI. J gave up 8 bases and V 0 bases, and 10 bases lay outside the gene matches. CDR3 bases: TGTGCCAGCAGTGAAGCCGGGACAGGGGAAGGAATTGATGAGCAGTTCTTC. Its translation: CASSEAGTGEGIDEQFF.

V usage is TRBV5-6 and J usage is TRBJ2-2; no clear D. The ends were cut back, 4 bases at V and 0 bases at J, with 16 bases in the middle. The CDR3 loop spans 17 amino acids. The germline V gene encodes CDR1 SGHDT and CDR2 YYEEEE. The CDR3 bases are TGTGCCAGCAGCCTGGTGGCTGAGCGTCCGAACACCGGGGAGCTGTTTTTT. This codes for CASSLVAERPNTGELFF.

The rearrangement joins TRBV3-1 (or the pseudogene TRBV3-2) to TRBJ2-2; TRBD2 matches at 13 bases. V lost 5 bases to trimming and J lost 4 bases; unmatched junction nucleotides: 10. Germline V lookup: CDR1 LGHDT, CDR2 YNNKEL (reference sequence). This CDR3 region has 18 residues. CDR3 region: CASSAGLAGTPGTGELFF. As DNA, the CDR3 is TGTGCCAGCAGCGCGGGACTAGCGGGAACTCCTGGCACCGGGGAGCTGTTTTTT.